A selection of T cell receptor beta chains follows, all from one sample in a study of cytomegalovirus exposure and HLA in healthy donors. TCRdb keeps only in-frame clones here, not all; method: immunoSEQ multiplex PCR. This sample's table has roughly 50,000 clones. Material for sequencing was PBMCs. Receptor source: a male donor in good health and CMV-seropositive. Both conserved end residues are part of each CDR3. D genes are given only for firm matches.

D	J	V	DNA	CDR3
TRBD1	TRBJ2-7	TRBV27	TGTGCCAGCAGTACGGACAGGGGGACTTCCTACGAGCAGTACTTC	CASSTDRGTSYEQYF
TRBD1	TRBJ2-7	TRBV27	TGTGCCAGCAGTTTTAGGACAGGGGCTGGGCGGTACTTC	CASSFRTGAGRYF
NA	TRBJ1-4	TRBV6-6	TGTGCCAGCAGAGAAAGCAGGGTTTACGAAAAACTGTTTTTT	CASRESRVYEKLFF
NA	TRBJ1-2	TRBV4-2	TGTGCCAGCAGCCAAGAGGGGGCGGAAGGCTACACCTTC	CASSQEGAEGYTF
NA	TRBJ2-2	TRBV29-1	TGCAGCGTTGAAGGGGCGGGTGGTGTAAACACCGGGGAGCTGTTTTTT	CSVEGAGGVNTGELFF
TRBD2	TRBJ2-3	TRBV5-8	TGTGCCAGCAGCCAGACTAGCGGGGGGACAGATACGCAGTATTTT	CASSQTSGGTDTQYF
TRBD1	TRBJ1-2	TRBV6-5	TGTGCCAGCAGTTACTCGACAGGGGGGGGCTATGGCTACACCTTC	CASSYSTGGGYGYTF
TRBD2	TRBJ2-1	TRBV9	TGTGCCAGCAGCGTAGGTCTAGCGGGGGCAACTGAGCAGTTCTTC	CASSVGLAGATEQFF
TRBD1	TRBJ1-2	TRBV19	TGTGCCAGTAGGGCCGGGACAGGGGTTTATGGCTACACCTTC	CASRAGTGVYGYTF
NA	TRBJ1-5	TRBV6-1	TGTGCCTCCGGTCTGGCAGGGGCCCAGCCCCAGCATTTT	CASGLAGAQPQHF
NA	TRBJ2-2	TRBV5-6	TGTGCCAGCATCGACTCGGGGGACACCGGGGAGCTGTTTTTT	CASIDSGDTGELFF
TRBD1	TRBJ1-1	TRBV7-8	TGTGCCAGCAGCCCCCAGGGGGGGAACACTGAAGCTTTCTTT	CASSPQGGNTEAFF
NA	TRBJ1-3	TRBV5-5	TGTGCCAGCAGCTTCACCGGCGGCCCCTCTGGAAACACCATATATTTT	CASSFTGGPSGNTIYF
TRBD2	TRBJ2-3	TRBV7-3	TGTGCCAGCAGCCTTTACGGGACTAGCGGGGGGTACACAGATACGCAGTATTTT	CASSLYGTSGGYTDTQYF
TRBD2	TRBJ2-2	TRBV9	TGTGCCAGCAGCCAGCGGGGGGTCGACACCGGGGAGCTGTTTTTT	CASSQRGVDTGELFF
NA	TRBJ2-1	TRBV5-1	TGCGCCAGCAGCTTGGGGACAGCGGGGAACAATGAGCAGTTCTTC	CASSLGTAGNNEQFF
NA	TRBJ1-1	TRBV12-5	TGTGCTAGTGGTTTGGGGACAGCCGTGAACACTGAAGCTTTCTTT	CASGLGTAVNTEAFF
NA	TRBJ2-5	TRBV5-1	TGCGCCAGCAGCTTGGTGGCGACTCACCAAGAGACCCAGTACTTC	CASSLVATHQETQYF
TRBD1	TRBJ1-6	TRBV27	TGTGCCAGCAGTACTTCCGGGACAGTAAAACTAAATTCACCCCTCCACTTT	CASSTSGTVKLNSPLHF
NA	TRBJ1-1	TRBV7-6	TGTGCCAGCAGCTTTGGGGCAGAGGATAACACTGAAGCTTTCTTT	CASSFGAEDNTEAFF
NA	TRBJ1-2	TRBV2	TGTGCCAGCAGTGACGACAGCTATGGCTACACCTTC	CASSDDSYGYTF
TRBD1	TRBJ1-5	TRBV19	TGTGCCAGTAGTATAAGACCCGGACAGGGGGCGGGTCAGCCCCAGCATTTT	CASSIRPGQGAGQPQHF
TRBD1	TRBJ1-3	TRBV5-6	TGTGCCAGCAGCTCCCTCGACAGGGGATCGGGAAACACCATATATTTT	CASSSLDRGSGNTIYF
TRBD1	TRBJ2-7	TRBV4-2	TGTGCCAGCAGCCGGAACACAGGGGAGACCTACGAGCAGTACTTC	CASSRNTGETYEQYF
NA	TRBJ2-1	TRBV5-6	TGTGCCAGCGCCAGGGATCTATACGATGAGCAGTTCTTC	CASARDLYDEQFF
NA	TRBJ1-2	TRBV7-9	TGTGCCAGCAGCCCACCGTTGAGGGATGGCTACACCTTC	CASSPPLRDGYTF
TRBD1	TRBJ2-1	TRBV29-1	TGCAGCGTCGGTTACCGGGACAGGGTTTTCCGCCATGAGCAGTTCTTC	CSVGYRDRVFRHEQFF
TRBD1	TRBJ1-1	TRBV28	TGTGCCAGCAGTCCCTGGACAGGGGCGAACACTGAAGCTTTCTTT	CASSPWTGANTEAFF
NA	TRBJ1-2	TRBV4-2	TGTGCCAGCAGCCAAGATCCACCTTCTCAGGGCTACACCTTC	CASSQDPPSQGYTF
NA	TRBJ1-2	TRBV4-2	TGTGCCAGCAGCCAAGTGCGGGAGCTTAACTATGGCTACACCTTC	CASSQVRELNYGYTF
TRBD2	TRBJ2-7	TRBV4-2	TGTGCCAGCAGCCAAGGGGGCCGGACTAGCGCAGCCTACGAGCAGTACTTC	CASSQGGRTSAAYEQYF
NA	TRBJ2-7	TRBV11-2	TGTGCCAGCAGCTTAGGGCGGGGCCCAACCTACGAGCAGTACTTC	CASSLGRGPTYEQYF
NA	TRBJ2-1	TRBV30	TGTGCCTGGAGCGTGGACCAGGGGCCCTACAATGAGCAGTTCTTC	CAWSVDQGPYNEQFF
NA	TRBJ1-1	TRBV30	TGTGCCTGGAGCGCCGGTGGGGGCGTTAACACTGAAGCTTTCTTT	CAWSAGGGVNTEAFF
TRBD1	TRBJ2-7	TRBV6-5	TGTGCCAGCAGGGGGACAGGAGGATACTACGAGCAGTACTTC	CASRGTGGYYEQYF
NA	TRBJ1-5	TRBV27	TGTGCCAGCAGCCAAGCAAGAAATCAGCCCCAGCATTTT	CASSQARNQPQHF
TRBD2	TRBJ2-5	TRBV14	TGTGCCAGCAGCCGTCCGGGACTAGCGGGGGGGCAGGAGACCCAGTACTTC	CASSRPGLAGGQETQYF